What follows describes a single TCR beta chain. The data stem from a study of CD8+ T cells in alopecia areata. The treatment is: oral pan-JAK inhibitor, 5-10 mg twice daily. The authors extracted RNA and reverse transcribed it into cDNA as the sequencing template. The method was immunoSEQ multiplex PCR; TCRdb's version includes in-frame clones alone and lacks a portion of them. The table shows 110,000 to 150,000 clones, with around 87% occurring only once. The input for sequencing was CD8+ T cells sorted from blood, taken at week 4, from a patient treated with tofacitinib. The TCR was taken from a human donor with alopecia areata.

The CDR3 spells CAWSPGQVVNEQFF. The DNA of the CDR3 is TGTGCCTGGAGTCCGGGACAGGTAGTCAATGAGCAGTTCTTC. This chain uses TRBV30 with TRBJ2-1; 8 bases line up with TRBD1. The CDR3 sequence is 14 residues long. J gave up 6 bases and V 2 bases, and 6 bases lay outside the gene matches. Germline CDR1 GTSNPN, CDR2 SVGIG (reference sequence).